The present entry profiles one TCR beta chain with its context. This entry belongs to a study of T-cell reconstitution after alpha-beta-depleted transplantation in children. The TCRbeta library was prepared with unique molecular identifiers. MiXCR, applied by TCRdb to the PCR reads, yields one record per CDR3 protein. Among roughly 590,000 distinct CDR3 sequences, around 16% were seen once, and the ten largest hold approximately 1%. Looked up from germline, CDR1 is LGHDT and CDR2 is YNNKEL (reference sequence). After removal of 6 bases from V and 4 bases from J, the junction contained 13 bases not matched to a gene. This CDR3 has 19 residues.

The sequenced sample was PBMCs from the stem cell graft donor, obtained from the stem cell graft. The sequence was collected from a human donor who donated a stem cell graft to a child with acute myeloid leukemia. This sequence joins TRBV3-1 and TRBJ2-2, with 14 bases identical to TRBD2. CDR3 loop: CASSSPGLAGDTTTGELFF. The CDR3, as DNA: TGTGCCAGCAGTTCCCCGGGACTAGCGGGGGACACGACCACCGGGGAGCTGTTTTTT.